This TCR beta chain is drawn from a study of blood T cells in healthy people across ages. Findings and caveats of the study: The study found TCR beta diversity correlated strongly with naive T cell percentage. Roughly linearly, TCR beta diversity per million T cells fell as age increased. Naive and antigen-experienced cells were not separated, limiting conclusive comparison.

This clonotype was observed once. Its antigen is unknown. Germline and junction disagree at one end, which may indicate a read error. Per the germline V gene, CDR1 is SGHKS and CDR2 is YYEKEE (reference sequence). There are 16 residues in the CDR3. With a J-beta primer mix and a sample-barcoded 5' primer, a second PCR ran roughly 6 to 12 cycles. Every cDNA molecule carried a tag from a template-switch adaptor bearing 12 random nucleotides. TCRdb passed the 5' RACE reads through MiXCR, listing each CDR3 protein once. The repertoire holds roughly 1,300,000 distinct CDR3 sequences, with approximately 59% as singletons.

J is TRBJ1-2 and V is TRBV5-5; unclear D gene. This TCR was sampled from a man aged 18 to 29 in good health. Input material: blood. The CDR3 spells CASSLDNGEPNYGHTF. Here the CDR3 DNA reads TGTGCCAGCAGCTTGGATAATGGAGAACCAAACTATGGCCACACCTTC.